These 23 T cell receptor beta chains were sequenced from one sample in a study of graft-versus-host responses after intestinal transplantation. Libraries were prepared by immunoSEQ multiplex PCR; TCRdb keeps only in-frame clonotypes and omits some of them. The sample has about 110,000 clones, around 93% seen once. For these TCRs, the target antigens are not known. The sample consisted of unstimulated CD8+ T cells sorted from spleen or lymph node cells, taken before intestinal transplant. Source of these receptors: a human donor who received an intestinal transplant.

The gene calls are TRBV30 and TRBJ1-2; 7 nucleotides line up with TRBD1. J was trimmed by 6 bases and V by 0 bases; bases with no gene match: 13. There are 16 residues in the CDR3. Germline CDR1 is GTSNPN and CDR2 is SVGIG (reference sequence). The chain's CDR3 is CAWSVLALDRANGYTF. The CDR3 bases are TGTGCCTGGAGTGTACTAGCTCTTGACAGGGCGAATGGCTACACCTTC.

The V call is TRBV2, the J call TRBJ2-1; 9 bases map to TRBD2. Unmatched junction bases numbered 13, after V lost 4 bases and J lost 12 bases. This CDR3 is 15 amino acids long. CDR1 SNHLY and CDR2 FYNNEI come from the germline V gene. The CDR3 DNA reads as TGTGCCAGCAGTGCCGGCGGGAGGGCCAAATCAGCGCAGTTCTTC. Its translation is CASSAGGRAKSAQFF.

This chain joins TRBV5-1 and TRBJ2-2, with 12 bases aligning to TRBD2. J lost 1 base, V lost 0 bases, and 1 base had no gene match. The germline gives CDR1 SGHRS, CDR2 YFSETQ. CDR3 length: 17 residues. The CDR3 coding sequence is TGCGCCAGCAGCTTGGCTAGCGGGAGGGTGAACACCGGGGAGCTGTTTTTT. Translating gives CASSLASGRVNTGELFF.

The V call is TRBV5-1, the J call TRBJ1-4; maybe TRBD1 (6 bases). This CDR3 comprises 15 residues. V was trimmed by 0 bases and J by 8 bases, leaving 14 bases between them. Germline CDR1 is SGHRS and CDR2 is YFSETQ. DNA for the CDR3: TGCGCCAGCAGCTTGGAAGGAGGGGGACCCGAAAAACTGTTTTTT. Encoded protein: CASSLEGGGPEKLFF.

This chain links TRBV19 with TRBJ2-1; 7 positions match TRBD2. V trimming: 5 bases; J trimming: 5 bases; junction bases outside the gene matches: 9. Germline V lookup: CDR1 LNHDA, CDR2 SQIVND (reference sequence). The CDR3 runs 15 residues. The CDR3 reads CASSLSPAGDNEQFF. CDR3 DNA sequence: TGTGCCAGTAGTTTATCTCCGGCGGGAGACAATGAGCAGTTCTTC.

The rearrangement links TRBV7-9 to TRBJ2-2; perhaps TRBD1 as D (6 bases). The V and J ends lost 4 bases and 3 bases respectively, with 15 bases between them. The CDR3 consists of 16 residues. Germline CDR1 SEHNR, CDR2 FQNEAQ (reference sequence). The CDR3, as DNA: TGTGCCAGCAGCTCCAGACGGACAGTAGACACCGGGGAGCTGTTTTTT. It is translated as CASSSRRTVDTGELFF. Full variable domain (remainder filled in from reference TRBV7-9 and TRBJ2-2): DTGVSQNPRHKITKRGQNVTFRCDPISEHNRLYWYRQTLGQGPEFLTYFQNEAQLEKSRLLSDRFSAERPKGSFSTLEIQRTEQGDSAMYLCASSSRRTVDTGELFFGEGSRLTVL.

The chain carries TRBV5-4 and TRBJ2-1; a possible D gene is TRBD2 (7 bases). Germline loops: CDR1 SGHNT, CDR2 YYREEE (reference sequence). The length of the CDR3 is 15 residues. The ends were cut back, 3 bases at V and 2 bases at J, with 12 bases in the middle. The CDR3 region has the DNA TGTGCCAGCAGCTCCAGGGGAGGGCCCTACAATGAGCAGTTCTTC. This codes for CASSSRGGPYNEQFF.

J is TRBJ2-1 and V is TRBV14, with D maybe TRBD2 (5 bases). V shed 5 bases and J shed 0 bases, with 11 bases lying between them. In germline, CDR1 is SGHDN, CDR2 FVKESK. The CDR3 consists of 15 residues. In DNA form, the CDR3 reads TGTGCCAGCAGCAAATTCCGGGACTCCTACAATGAGCAGTTCTTC. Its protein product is CASSKFRDSYNEQFF.

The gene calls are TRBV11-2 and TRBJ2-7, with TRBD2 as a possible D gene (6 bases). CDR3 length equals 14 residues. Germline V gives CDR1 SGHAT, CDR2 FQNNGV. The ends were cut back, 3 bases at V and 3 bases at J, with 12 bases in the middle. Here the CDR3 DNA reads TGTGCCAGCAGCTTCGGAGGGACCAGCTACGAGCAGTACTTC. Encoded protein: CASSFGGTSYEQYF.

CDR3 DNA: TGTGCCAGCAGCTTGGAACAGGGGGGGGATACGCAGTATTTT. The encoded protein is CASSLEQGGDTQYF. This sequence joins TRBV5-6 and TRBJ2-3; possible D gene TRBD1, 8 bases. The V and J ends lost 0 bases and 6 bases respectively, with 11 bases between them. Per the germline V gene, CDR1 is SGHDT and CDR2 is YYEEEE. The CDR3 contains 14 residues.

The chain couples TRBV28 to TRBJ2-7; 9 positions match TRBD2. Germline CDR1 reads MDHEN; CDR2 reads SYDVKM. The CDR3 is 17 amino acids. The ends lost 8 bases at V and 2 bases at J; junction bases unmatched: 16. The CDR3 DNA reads TGTGCCAGCTTGACCGGGGCGGGAGGGTACCAACCCTACGAGCAGTACTTC. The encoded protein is CASLTGAGGYQPYEQYF.

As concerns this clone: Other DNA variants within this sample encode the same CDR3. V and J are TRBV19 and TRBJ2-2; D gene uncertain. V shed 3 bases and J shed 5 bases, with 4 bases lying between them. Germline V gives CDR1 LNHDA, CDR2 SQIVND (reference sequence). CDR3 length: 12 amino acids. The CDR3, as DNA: TGTGCCAGTAGTATCGGTACCGGGGAGCTGTTTTTT. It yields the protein CASSIGTGELFF.

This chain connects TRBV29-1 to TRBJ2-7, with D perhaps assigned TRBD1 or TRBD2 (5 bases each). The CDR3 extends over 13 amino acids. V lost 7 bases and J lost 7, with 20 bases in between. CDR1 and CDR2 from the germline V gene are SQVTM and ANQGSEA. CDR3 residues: CSAVGGTAVEQYF. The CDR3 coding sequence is TGCAGCGCCGTAGGTGGGACGGCCGTAGAGCAGTACTTC.

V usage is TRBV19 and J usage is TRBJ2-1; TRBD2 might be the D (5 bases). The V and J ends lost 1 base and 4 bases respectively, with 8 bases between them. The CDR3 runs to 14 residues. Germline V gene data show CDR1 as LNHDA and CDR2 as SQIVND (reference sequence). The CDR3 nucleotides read TGTGCCAGTAGTATAGGGACTTTTTACAATGAGCAGTTCTTC. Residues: CASSIGTFYNEQFF.

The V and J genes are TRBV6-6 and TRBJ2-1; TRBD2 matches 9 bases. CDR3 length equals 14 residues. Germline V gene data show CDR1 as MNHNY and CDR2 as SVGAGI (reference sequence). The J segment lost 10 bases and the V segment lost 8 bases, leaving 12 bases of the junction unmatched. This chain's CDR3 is CASRGGRASGEQFF. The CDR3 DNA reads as TGTGCCAGCCGCGGCGGGAGGGCCTCGGGGGAGCAGTTCTTC.

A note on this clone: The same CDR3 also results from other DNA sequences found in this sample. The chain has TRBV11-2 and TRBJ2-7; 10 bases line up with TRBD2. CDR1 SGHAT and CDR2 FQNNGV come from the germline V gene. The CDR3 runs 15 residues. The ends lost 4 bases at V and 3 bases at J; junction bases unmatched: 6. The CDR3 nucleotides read TGTGCCAGCAGCTGGACTAGCGGATCCTACTACGAGCAGTACTTC. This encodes CASSWTSGSYYEQYF.

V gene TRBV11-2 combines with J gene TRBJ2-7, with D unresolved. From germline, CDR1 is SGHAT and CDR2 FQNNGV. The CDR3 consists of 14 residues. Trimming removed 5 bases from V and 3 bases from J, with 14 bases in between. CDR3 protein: CASSPPGPGYEQYF. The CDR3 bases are TGTGCCAGCAGCCCGCCGGGTCCAGGCTACGAGCAGTACTTC.

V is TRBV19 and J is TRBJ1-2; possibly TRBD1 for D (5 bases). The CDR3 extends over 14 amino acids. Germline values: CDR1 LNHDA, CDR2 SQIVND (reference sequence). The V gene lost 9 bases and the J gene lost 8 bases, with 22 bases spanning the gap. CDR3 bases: TGTGCCAGCACGTTGTTGGGGGGGTTTATGGGCTACACCTTC. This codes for CASTLLGGFMGYTF.

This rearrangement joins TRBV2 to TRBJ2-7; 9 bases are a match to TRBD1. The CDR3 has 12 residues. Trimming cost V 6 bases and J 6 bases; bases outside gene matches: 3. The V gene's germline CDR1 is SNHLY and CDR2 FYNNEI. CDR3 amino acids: CASRGDRVEQYF. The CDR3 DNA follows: TGTGCCAGCAGGGGGGACAGGGTCGAGCAGTACTTC.

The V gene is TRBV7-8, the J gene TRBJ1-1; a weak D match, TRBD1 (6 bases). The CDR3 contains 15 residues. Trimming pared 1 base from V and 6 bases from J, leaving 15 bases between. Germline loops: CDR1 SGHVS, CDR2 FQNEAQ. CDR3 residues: CASSLGQGWLAEAFF. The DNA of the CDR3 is TGTGCCAGCAGCTTAGGCCAGGGGTGGCTCGCTGAAGCTTTCTTT.

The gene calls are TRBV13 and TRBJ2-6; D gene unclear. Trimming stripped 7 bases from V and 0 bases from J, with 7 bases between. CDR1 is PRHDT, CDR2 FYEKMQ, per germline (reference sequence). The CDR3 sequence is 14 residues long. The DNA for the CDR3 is TGTGCCAGCACCATAGGCTCTGGGGCCAACGTCCTGACTTTC. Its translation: CASTIGSGANVLTF.

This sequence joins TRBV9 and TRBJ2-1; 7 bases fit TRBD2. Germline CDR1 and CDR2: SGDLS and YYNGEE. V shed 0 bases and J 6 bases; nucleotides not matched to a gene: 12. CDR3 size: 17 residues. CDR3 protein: CASSVVGSGILGNEQFF. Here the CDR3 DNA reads TGTGCCAGCAGCGTAGTTGGGAGCGGGATATTAGGCAATGAGCAGTTCTTC.

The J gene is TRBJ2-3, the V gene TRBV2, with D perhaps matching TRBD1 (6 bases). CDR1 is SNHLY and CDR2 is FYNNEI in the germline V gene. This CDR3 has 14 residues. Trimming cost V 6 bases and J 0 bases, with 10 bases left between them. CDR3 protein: CASSDTGSTDTQYF. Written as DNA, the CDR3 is TGTGCCAGCAGCGATACAGGGAGCACAGATACGCAGTATTTT.